The clone carrying this TCR beta chain was counted many times. The record originates from a study of blood T cells in healthy people across ages. PCR was performed a second time for about 6 to 11 cycles using a sample-barcoded 5' primer and a J-beta primer mix. One entry per CDR3 protein results from TCRdb running MiXCR on the 5' RACE reads. The sample holds around 2 million distinct CDR3 sequences, around 42% seen once. The sequence came from a human donor in good health. Material for sequencing was blood.

CDR3 DNA sequence: TGTGCCAGCAGGCGACCGGGACACACAGATACGCAGTATTTT. Translating gives CASRRPGHTDTQYF. The V gene is TRBV6-6, the J gene TRBJ2-3, with D perhaps TRBD1 (6 bases). The V gene lost 6 bases and the J gene lost 2 bases, with 12 bases spanning the gap. Germline values: CDR1 MNHNY, CDR2 SVGAGI (reference sequence). This CDR3 comprises 14 residues.